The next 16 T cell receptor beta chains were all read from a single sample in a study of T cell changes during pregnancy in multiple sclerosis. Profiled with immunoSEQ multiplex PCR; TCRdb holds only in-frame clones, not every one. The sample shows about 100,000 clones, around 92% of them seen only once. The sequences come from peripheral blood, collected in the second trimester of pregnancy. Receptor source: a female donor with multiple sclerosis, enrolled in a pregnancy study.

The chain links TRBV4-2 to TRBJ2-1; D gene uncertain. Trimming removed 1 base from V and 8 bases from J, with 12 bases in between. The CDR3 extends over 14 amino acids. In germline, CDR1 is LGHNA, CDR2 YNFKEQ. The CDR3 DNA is TGTGCCAGCAGCCAAGCGGGTTACGAGGATGAGCAGTTCTTC. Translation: CASSQAGYEDEQFF.

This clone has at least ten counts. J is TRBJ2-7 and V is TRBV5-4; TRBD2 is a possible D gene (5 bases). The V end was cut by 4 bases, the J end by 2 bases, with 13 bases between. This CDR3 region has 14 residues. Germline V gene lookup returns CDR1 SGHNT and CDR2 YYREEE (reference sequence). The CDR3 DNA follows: TGTGCCAGCAGCCCGGGCCTAGCCCCCTACGAGCAGTACTTC. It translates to CASSPGLAPYEQYF.

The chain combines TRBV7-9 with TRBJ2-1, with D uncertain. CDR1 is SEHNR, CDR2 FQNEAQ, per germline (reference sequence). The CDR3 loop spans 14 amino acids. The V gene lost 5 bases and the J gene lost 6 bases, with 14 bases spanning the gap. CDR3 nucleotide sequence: TGTGCCAGCAGCCATAGGAGAGACGGCAATGAGCAGTTCTTC. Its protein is CASSHRRDGNEQFF.

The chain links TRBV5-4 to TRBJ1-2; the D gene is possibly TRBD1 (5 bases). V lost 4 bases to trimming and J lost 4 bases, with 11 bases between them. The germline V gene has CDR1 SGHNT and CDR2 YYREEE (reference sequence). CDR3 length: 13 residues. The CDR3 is CASSLGGGYGYTF. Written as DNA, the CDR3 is TGTGCCAGCAGCCTCGGGGGGGGCTATGGCTACACCTTC.

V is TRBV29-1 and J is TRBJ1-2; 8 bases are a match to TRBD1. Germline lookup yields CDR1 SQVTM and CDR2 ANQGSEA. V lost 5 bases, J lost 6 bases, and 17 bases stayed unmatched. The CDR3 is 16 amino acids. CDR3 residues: CSVSARLTGDLNGYTF. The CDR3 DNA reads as TGCAGCGTTTCCGCAAGATTGACAGGGGATTTAAATGGCTACACCTTC.

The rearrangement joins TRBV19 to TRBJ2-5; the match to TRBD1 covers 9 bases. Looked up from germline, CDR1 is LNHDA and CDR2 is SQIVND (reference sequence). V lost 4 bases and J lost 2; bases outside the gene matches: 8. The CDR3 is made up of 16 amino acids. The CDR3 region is CASSRGSGTGQETQYF. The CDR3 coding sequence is TGTGCCAGTAGTAGGGGGTCCGGGACAGGGCAAGAGACCCAGTACTTC.

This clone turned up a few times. CDR3 bases: TGTGCCAGCAGCCCCTCGACTAGACATACGCAGTATTTT. This sequence encodes CASSPSTRHTQYF. This chain links TRBV9 with TRBJ2-3; possible D gene TRBD2, 6 bases. Trimming stripped 4 bases from V and 7 bases from J, with 13 bases between. This CDR3 has 13 amino acids. Germline V gene lookup returns CDR1 SGDLS and CDR2 YYNGEE.

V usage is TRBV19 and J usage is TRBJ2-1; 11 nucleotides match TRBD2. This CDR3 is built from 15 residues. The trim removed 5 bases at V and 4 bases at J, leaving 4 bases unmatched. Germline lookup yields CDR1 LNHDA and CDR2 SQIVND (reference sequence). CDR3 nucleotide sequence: TGTGCCAGTAGTGAGGGGACTAGCGGATACAATGAGCAGTTCTTC. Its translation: CASSEGTSGYNEQFF.

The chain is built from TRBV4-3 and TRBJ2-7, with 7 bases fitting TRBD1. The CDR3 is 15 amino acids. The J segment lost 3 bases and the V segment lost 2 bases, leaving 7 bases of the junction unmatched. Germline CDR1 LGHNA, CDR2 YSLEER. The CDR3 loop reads CASSQYRDSDYEQYF. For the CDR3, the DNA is TGCGCCAGCAGCCAATATCGGGACAGTGACTACGAGCAGTACTTC.

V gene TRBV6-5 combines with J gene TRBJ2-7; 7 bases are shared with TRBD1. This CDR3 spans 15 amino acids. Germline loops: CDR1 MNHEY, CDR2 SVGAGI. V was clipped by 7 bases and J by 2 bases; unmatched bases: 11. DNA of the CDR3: TGTGCCAGCATGCAACCGGGACAGAACGCCTACGAGCAGTACTTC. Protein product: CASMQPGQNAYEQYF.

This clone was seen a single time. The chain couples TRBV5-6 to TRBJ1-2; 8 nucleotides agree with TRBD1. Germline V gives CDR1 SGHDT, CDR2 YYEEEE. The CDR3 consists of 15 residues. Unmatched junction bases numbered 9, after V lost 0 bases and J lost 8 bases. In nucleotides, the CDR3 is TGTGCCAGCAGCTTGGATAACAGGGGGTTTCTGGGCTACACCTTC. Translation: CASSLDNRGFLGYTF.

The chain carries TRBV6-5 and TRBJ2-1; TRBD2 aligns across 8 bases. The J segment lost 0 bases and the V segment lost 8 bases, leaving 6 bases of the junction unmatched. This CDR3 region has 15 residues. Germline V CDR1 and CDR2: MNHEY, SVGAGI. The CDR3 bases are TGTGCCAGCGTCGGACTAGCCGACTCCTACAATGAGCAGTTCTTC. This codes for CASVGLADSYNEQFF.

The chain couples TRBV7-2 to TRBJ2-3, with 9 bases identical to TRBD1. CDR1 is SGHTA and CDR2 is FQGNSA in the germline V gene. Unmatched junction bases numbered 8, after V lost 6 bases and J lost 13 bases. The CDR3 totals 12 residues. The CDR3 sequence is CASSRTGGREYF. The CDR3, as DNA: TGTGCCAGCAGTCGAACAGGGGGCAGGGAGTATTTT.

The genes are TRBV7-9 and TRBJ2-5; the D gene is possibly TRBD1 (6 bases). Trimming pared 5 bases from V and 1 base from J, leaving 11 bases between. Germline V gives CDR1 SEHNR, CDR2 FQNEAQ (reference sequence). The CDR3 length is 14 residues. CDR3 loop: CASSALGGQETQYF. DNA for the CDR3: TGTGCCAGCAGCGCGCTAGGGGGCCAAGAGACCCAGTACTTC.

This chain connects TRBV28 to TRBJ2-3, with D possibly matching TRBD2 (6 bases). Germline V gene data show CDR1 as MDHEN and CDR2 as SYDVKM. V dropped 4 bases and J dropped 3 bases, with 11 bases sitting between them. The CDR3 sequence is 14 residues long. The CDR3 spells CASSSPGATDTQYF. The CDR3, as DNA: TGTGCCAGCAGTTCCCCGGGAGCGACAGATACGCAGTATTTT.

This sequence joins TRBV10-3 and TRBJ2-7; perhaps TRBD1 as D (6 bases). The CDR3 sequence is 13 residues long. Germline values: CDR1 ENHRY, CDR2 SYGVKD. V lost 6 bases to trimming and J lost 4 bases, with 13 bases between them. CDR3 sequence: CAIRDSRLYEQYF. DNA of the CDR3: TGTGCCATCAGGGACAGCCGTCTGTACGAGCAGTACTTC.